This TCR beta chain was identified during a study of blood T cell repertoires in COVID-19. For the study at large: T cells, B-cell-depleted T cells, or PBMCs supplied cDNA or gDNA.

Individuals drawn from about 26 US areas were about 18 to 89 years old. Membership in each cohort depended on participant-reported clinical history. For recovered donors of Cohort 3, there were two negative PCRs, clearance, or symptom resolution. There are 13 residues in the CDR3. Germline V lookup: CDR1 LNHDA, CDR2 SQIVND (reference sequence). The V and J ends lost 5 bases and 6 bases respectively, with 11 bases between them. Measured with immunoSEQ multiplex PCR; TCRdb has only the in-frame clones, and not every one. The table records fewer than 300,000 clones, around 90% of them present only once. What was sequenced was PBMCs or T cells enriched from blood (not recorded which). The clonotype was recovered from a woman aged 25 to 39 who had recovered from COVID-19. J is TRBJ2-1 and V is TRBV19; D uncertain. CDR3 sequence reads: CASSAPGFNEQFF. CDR3 DNA: TGTGCCAGTAGTGCGCCCGGGTTCAATGAGCAGTTCTTC.